The 9 T cell receptor beta chains below come from one sample, sequenced in a study of T cell responses to AZD1222 COVID-19 vaccine. Some clones are missing from TCRdb's copy, which holds only in-frame ones; the method was immunoSEQ multiplex PCR. In the table there are 150,000 or so clones, around nine tenths of which are singletons. The sample consisted of peripheral blood, taken on day 0 of AZD1222 vaccination. Receptor source: an adult in good health.

This clone has just a few counts. V and J are TRBV30 and TRBJ2-3; 7 bases line up with TRBD2. The J segment lost 4 bases and the V segment lost 0 bases, leaving 4 bases of the junction unmatched. CDR3 length: 14 residues. Germline-derived CDR1 and CDR2 are GTSNPN and SVGIG (reference sequence). The CDR3 DNA follows: TGTGCCTGGAGTGTTCAAGCGGGGCCAGATACGCAGTATTTT. Its translation is CAWSVQAGPDTQYF.

The chain is built from TRBV30 and TRBJ1-1; the D gene is possibly TRBD1 (5 bases). This CDR3 has 13 residues. Germline CDR1 reads GTSNPN; CDR2 reads SVGIG (reference sequence). The ends were cut back, 3 bases at V and 1 base at J, with 9 bases in the middle. CDR3 amino acids: CAWRVRGNTEAFF. The CDR3 coding sequence is TGTGCCTGGAGAGTGAGGGGGAACACTGAAGCTTTCTTT. Complete variable domain (other parts from reference TRBV30 and TRBJ1-1): SQTIHQWPATLVQPVGSPLSLECTVEGTSNPNLYWYRQAAGRGLQLLFYSVGIGQISSEVPQNLSASRPQDRQFILSSKKLLLSDSGFYLCAWRVRGNTEAFFGQGTRLTVV.

The chain joins TRBV12-3 or TRBV12-4 to TRBJ2-7; D is uncertain. V gave up 5 bases and J gave up 3 bases, with 5 bases separating them. CDR3 length: 11 amino acids. The CDR3 loop is CASSNNYEQYF. The CDR3 nucleotides read TGTGCCAGCAGTAACAACTACGAGCAGTACTTC.

The chain couples TRBV9 to TRBJ1-6; possible D gene TRBD1, 6 bases. The CDR3 is made up of 13 amino acids. Germline loops: CDR1 SGDLS, CDR2 YYNGEE. V lost 3 bases to trimming and J lost 6 bases, with 7 bases between them. The CDR3 spells CASSEGGNSPLHF. The CDR3 DNA sequence: TGTGCCAGCAGCGAGGGGGGTAATTCACCCCTCCACTTT.

The chain employs TRBV4-1 and TRBJ1-1; no reliable D call. The CDR3 is 15 residues long. V was clipped by 1 base and J by 3 bases, with 12 bases between them. Germline lookup yields CDR1 MGHRA and CDR2 YSYEKL. In DNA, the CDR3 is TGCGCCAGCAGCCAAGGGGCGGGGAGGTACACTGAAGCTTTCTTT. The encoded protein is CASSQGAGRYTEAFF.

V usage is TRBV25-1 and J usage is TRBJ1-4, with unresolved D. This CDR3 region has 13 residues. V gave up 6 bases and J gave up 4 bases, with 9 bases separating them. Per germline, CDR1 MGHDK and CDR2 SYGVNS. The CDR3 here is CASSRAFNEKLFF. The CDR3, as DNA: TGTGCCAGCAGCCGGGCTTTTAATGAAAAACTGTTTTTT.

CDR3 nucleotide sequence: TGTGCCAGCAGCCCGCTTTATGAGCAGTTCTTC. This encodes CASSPLYEQFF. The gene calls are TRBV11-2 and TRBJ2-1; D unclear. Germline-derived CDR1 and CDR2 are SGHAT and FQNNGV. V was pared by 5 bases and J by 8 bases, with 7 bases between. The CDR3 is made up of 11 amino acids.

The CDR3 bases are TGTGCCAGCAGCCCATGGGAAGGGGAGCAGTACTTC. It codes for CASSPWEGEQYF. The genes are TRBV9 and TRBJ2-7; no clear D. Germline V gives CDR1 SGDLS, CDR2 YYNGEE. The length of the CDR3 is 12 residues. V was trimmed by 4 bases and J by 7 bases, leaving 12 bases between them.

In DNA, the CDR3 is TGTGCCAGCAGGGCCGGACAGGGGAACACTGAAGCTTTCTTT. Residues: CASRAGQGNTEAFF. The gene calls are TRBV2 and TRBJ1-1; 8 positions agree with TRBD1. This CDR3 has 14 amino acids. The trim removed 6 bases at V and 1 base at J, leaving 4 bases unmatched. Germline V lookup: CDR1 SNHLY, CDR2 FYNNEI.